This T cell receptor (beta chain) was found in a study of control samples from healthy donors and cancer patients. V shed 5 bases and J shed 7 bases, with 15 bases lying between them. There are 13 residues in the CDR3. From germline, CDR1 is SGHNT and CDR2 YENEEA. TCRdb's copy holds only in-frame clones and misses some; the assay was immunoSEQ multiplex PCR. In the table there are 35,000 to 50,000 clones, about 87% of which are singletons. The sequencing input was PBMCs. V is TRBV11-3 and J is TRBJ2-7; D call uncertain. This clonotype was sampled from a woman aged 55-70 years with lung cancer. CDR3 sequence: CASSREEAREQYF. Here the CDR3 DNA reads TGTGCCAGCAGCCGAGAGGAAGCGAGAGAGCAGTACTTC.